These T cell receptor beta chains were read from a single sample in a study of blood T cell repertoires in COVID-19. Produced via immunoSEQ multiplex PCR; TCRdb's table is partial and in-frame only. The repertoire holds a few hundred thousand clones, with roughly nine tenths as singletons. The sample comprised peripheral blood. The source is a man in his forties who had recovered from COVID-19. Both conserved end residues are part of each CDR3. Each record gives: clone size, V gene, J gene, CDR3 length, D gene, CDR3 protein, CDR3 DNA. A D gene is named only where the DNA matches it firmly. Only some rows state a clone size, as once, few, many or a class for expanded clones.

-,TRBV19,TRBJ2-1,12,-,CASSPAPREQFF,TGTGCCAGTAGTCCTGCCCCTCGGGAGCAGTTCTTC
-,TRBV3-1/TRBV3-2,TRBJ2-2,15,TRBD2,CASSQSGANTGELFF,TGTGCCAGCAGCCAGAGCGGGGCAAACACCGGGGAGCTGTTTTTT
once,TRBV2,TRBJ1-2,15,-,CASSAVTGPNYGYTF,TGTGCCAGCAGTGCTGTAACAGGACCGAACTATGGCTACACCTTC
-,TRBV7-9,TRBJ2-7,14,-,CASSSRTSTYEQYF,TGTGCCAGCAGCTCTCGGACATCTACCTACGAGCAGTACTTC
-,TRBV7-9,TRBJ2-2,13,-,CASSVNTPGELFF,TGTGCCAGCAGCGTCAACACCCCCGGGGAGCTGTTTTTT
-,TRBV3-1/TRBV3-2,TRBJ2-2,15,-,CASSQYGGHTGELFF,TGTGCCAGCAGCCAGTACGGGGGGCATACCGGGGAGCTGTTTTTT
once,TRBV5-1,TRBJ1-2,15,TRBD1,CASSFGQGAVKGYTF,TGCGCCAGCAGCTTCGGACAGGGGGCGGTTAAAGGCTACACCTTC
once,TRBV5-1,TRBJ2-7,16,-,CASSLGGGGPLYEQYF,TGCGCCAGCAGCTTGGGAGGGGGAGGGCCTCTGTACGAGCAGTACTTC
-,TRBV7-9,TRBJ2-7,13,TRBD1,CASSWDSTYEQYF,TGTGCCAGCAGCTGGGACAGCACCTACGAGCAGTACTTC
-,TRBV29-1,TRBJ2-3,12,-,CSVERGSDTQYF,TGCAGCGTTGAGAGGGGGAGCGATACGCAGTATTTT
-,TRBV6-2/TRBV6-3,TRBJ1-2,16,-,CASSSPKSGGTYGYTF,TGTGCCAGCAGTTCCCCAAAATCCGGGGGGACCTATGGCTACACCTTC
few,TRBV19,TRBJ1-5,17,TRBD1,CASSITLAATGYQPQHF,TGTGCCAGTAGTATAACTCTCGCCGCGACAGGGTACCAGCCCCAGCATTTT
-,TRBV2,TRBJ2-7,15,TRBD1,CASSEAGDSTYEQYF,TGTGCCAGCAGTGAAGCGGGGGACAGTACCTACGAGCAGTACTTC
-,TRBV11-2,TRBJ2-7,13,-,CASSFGSWYEQYF,TGTGCCAGCAGCTTTGGGAGTTGGTACGAGCAGTACTTC
-,TRBV27,TRBJ1-5,16,-,CASSPLSRVVNQPQHF,TGTGCCAGCAGTCCCCTGAGCAGGGTGGTCAATCAGCCCCAGCATTTT
once,TRBV2,TRBJ2-4,14,TRBD1,CASSTTGEGNIQYF,TGTGCCAGCAGTACAACAGGGGAAGGAAACATTCAGTACTTC
-,TRBV7-6,TRBJ2-5,15,TRBD2,CASSEKREGRETQYF,TGTGCCAGCAGCGAAAAGCGGGAGGGCCGTGAGACCCAGTACTTC
few,TRBV27,TRBJ2-1,14,-,CASSATPGNNEQFF,TGTGCCAGCAGTGCGACCCCAGGAAACAATGAGCAGTTCTTC
-,TRBV7-2,TRBJ1-1,12,-,CASSFVNTEAFF,TGTGCCAGCAGCTTTGTAAACACTGAAGCTTTCTTT
-,TRBV7-6,TRBJ2-7,15,TRBD2,CASSSQELAGVEQYF,TGTGCCAGCAGCTCACAAGAACTAGCGGGAGTTGAGCAGTACTTC
-,TRBV19,TRBJ2-1,13,-,CASSPLSYNEQFF,TGTGCCAGTAGCCCTTTATCCTACAATGAGCAGTTCTTC
once,TRBV13,TRBJ1-2,14,-,CASSLGSPWGGYTF,TGTGCCAGCAGCTTGGGGTCTCCGTGGGGCGGCTACACCTTC
-,TRBV5-1,TRBJ2-3,13,-,CASSFSIVDTQYF,TGCGCCAGCAGCTTCAGTATCGTAGATACGCAGTATTTT
-,TRBV28,TRBJ1-5,14,TRBD1,CASSFGQGNQPQHF,TGTGCCAGCAGTTTTGGACAGGGGAATCAGCCCCAGCATTTT
few,TRBV18,TRBJ2-7,14,-,CASSAGISSYEQYF,TGTGCCAGCTCAGCAGGAATTAGCTCCTACGAGCAGTACTTC
-,TRBV3-1/TRBV3-2,TRBJ1-5,21,-,CASSQVIHSESSRGGNQPQHF,TGTGCCAGCAGCCAAGTTATCCATAGCGAATCTAGTCGGGGAGGCAATCAGCCCCAGCATTTT
-,TRBV7-8,TRBJ1-5,13,-,CASSLDSRQPQHF,TGTGCCAGCAGTTTGGACAGTCGTCAGCCCCAGCATTTT
-,TRBV20-1,TRBJ1-2,15,TRBD1,CSASGGGKTNYGYTF,TGCAGTGCTAGTGGAGGGGGCAAGACGAACTATGGCTACACCTTC
-,TRBV19,TRBJ2-7,15,TRBD2,CASSIVPAGDYEQYF,TGTGCCAGTAGTATAGTTCCAGCGGGAGACTACGAGCAGTACTTC
-,TRBV20-1,TRBJ2-7,11,-,CSAETGYEQYF,TGCAGTGCTGAGACTGGCTACGAGCAGTACTTC
-,TRBV18,TRBJ2-7,21,TRBD2,CASSPDLAGGPEGSHLYEQYF,TGTGCCAGCTCACCAGATCTAGCGGGGGGGCCTGAGGGCTCCCACCTCTACGAGCAGTACTTC
-,TRBV7-2,TRBJ2-3,14,TRBD2,CASMRLAGVDTQYF,TGTGCCAGCATGCGGCTAGCGGGAGTCGATACGCAGTATTTT
-,TRBV7-9,TRBJ2-7,16,TRBD2,CASSLSPTSGPYEQYF,TGTGCCAGCAGCTTATCCCCGACTAGCGGACCCTACGAGCAGTACTTC
few,TRBV27,TRBJ1-2,13,-,CASKRAPNYGYTF,TGTGCCAGCAAGCGGGCTCCCAACTATGGCTACACCTTC
-,TRBV7-2,TRBJ1-2,15,-,CASSSTPGLPSGYTF,TGTGCCAGCAGTTCGACACCGGGACTTCCAAGTGGCTACACCTTC
-,TRBV5-1,TRBJ1-1,16,TRBD1,CASSLDGQGVNTEAFF,TGCGCCAGCAGCTTGGATGGACAGGGCGTGAACACTGAAGCTTTCTTT
-,TRBV6-5,TRBJ1-1,14,-,CASSYVPGNTEAFF,TGTGCCAGCAGTTACGTACCAGGGAACACTGAAGCTTTCTTT
-,TRBV5-5,TRBJ1-2,12,-,CASSLGTGGYTF,TGTGCCAGCAGCTTGGGTACCGGGGGCTACACCTTC
-,TRBV7-9,TRBJ1-1,15,-,CASSGQSVMNTEAFF,TGTGCCAGCAGCGGACAGTCAGTGATGAACACTGAAGCTTTCTTT
-,TRBV7-7,TRBJ2-5,14,-,CASSRPPVQETQYF,TGTGCCAGCAGCCGCCCTCCCGTCCAGGAGACCCAGTACTTC
-,TRBV6-2/TRBV6-3,TRBJ2-7,15,TRBD2,CASSRDPGLQNEQYF,TGTGCCAGCAGTCGAGATCCGGGACTACAGAACGAGCAGTACTTC
-,TRBV5-1,TRBJ2-2,12,-,CASSSRTGELFF,TGCGCCAGCAGTTCGCGTACCGGGGAGCTGTTTTTT
few,TRBV4-3,TRBJ2-1,14,TRBD1,CASSLDGQGGEQFF,TGCGCCAGCAGCCTCGACGGACAGGGCGGTGAGCAGTTCTTC